A single sample is the source of the 6 T cell receptor beta chains below, sequenced in a study of OX40 agonist ivuxolimab in advanced cancers. TCRdb's table, derived via immunoSEQ multiplex PCR, lists solely in-frame clones and lacks some. The table lists approximately 67,000 clones, 75% to 95% of them singletons. Specimen: CD4+ or CD8+ T cells sorted from blood, collected in a trial of the OX40 agonist ivuxolimab. These receptors were taken from an adult with an advanced solid tumor such as melanoma, head and neck, liver or kidney cancer.

The rearrangement uses TRBV6-6 and TRBJ2-1, with no clear D. The CDR3 loop spans 13 amino acids. With 1 base removed from V and 5 bases from J, the gap between germline ends came to 6 bases. CDR1 and CDR2 from the germline V gene are MNHNY and SVGAGI (reference sequence). The CDR3 loop reads CASSYYGNNEQFF. DNA for the CDR3: TGTGCCAGCAGTTACTACGGAAACAATGAGCAGTTCTTC.

V gene TRBV28 combines with J gene TRBJ1-1; unclear D gene. V was pared by 1 base and J by 0 bases, with 6 bases between. Looked up from germline, CDR1 is MDHEN and CDR2 is SYDVKM. This CDR3 comprises 14 residues. CDR3 in DNA: TGTGCCAGCAGTTTATTTTTGGTGAACACTGAAGCTTTCTTT. Translated: CASSLFLVNTEAFF.

The CDR3 spells CASRMEGSYEQFF. CDR3 DNA: TGCGCCAGCAGGATGGAGGGATCTTATGAGCAGTTCTTC. V is TRBV5-1 and J is TRBJ2-1, with TRBD2 as a possible D gene (6 bases). Trimming shortened V by 5 bases and J by 8 bases, and 14 bases separated the two germline ends. Germline CDR1 is SGHRS and CDR2 is YFSETQ. This CDR3 has 13 residues.

CDR3 nucleotide sequence: TGTGCCAGCAGCGCACCGGGACAGGGTGGTGAGGAGTACTTC. Residues: CASSAPGQGGEEYF. The chain joins TRBV5-4 to TRBJ2-7; 9 nucleotides align to TRBD1. The CDR3 spans 14 residues. Germline assignment: CDR1 SGHNT and CDR2 YYREEE (reference sequence). The V segment lost 4 bases and the J segment 11 bases; nucleotides outside the gene matches: 13. The whole variable domain, remainder taken from reference TRBV5-4 and TRBJ2-7, is ETGVTQSPTHLIKTRGQQVTLRCSSQSGHNTVSWYQQALGQGPQFIFQYYREEENGRGNFPPRFSGLQFPNYSSELNVNALELDDSALYLCASSAPGQGGEEYFGPGTRLTVT.

For the CDR3, the DNA is TGCAGCGTTGAAGGGACTAGCGGGGGTTACACAGATACGCAGTATTTT. Its translation: CSVEGTSGGYTDTQYF. The rearrangement uses TRBV29-1 and TRBJ2-3, with 13 bases aligning to TRBD2. From germline, CDR1 is SQVTM and CDR2 ANQGSEA. V shed 1 base, J shed 2 bases, and the junction held 3 bases outside the gene matches. The CDR3 totals 16 residues.

This chain uses TRBV19 with TRBJ1-5; D gene unclear. Trimming pared 7 bases from V and 0 bases from J, leaving 13 bases between. This CDR3 is 15 amino acids long. Per germline, CDR1 LNHDA and CDR2 SQIVND (reference sequence). The CDR3 bases are TGTGCCAGTACCGAGGCGGGATTTAGCAATCAGCCCCAGCATTTT. Translation gives CASTEAGFSNQPQHF. The variable domain in full, completed from reference TRBV19 and TRBJ1-5, reads DGGITQSPKYLFRKEGQNVTLSCEQNLNHDAMYWYRQDPGQGLRLIYYSQIVNDFQKGDIAEGYSVSREKKESFPLTVTSAQKNPTAFYLCASTEAGFSNQPQHFGDGTRLSIL.